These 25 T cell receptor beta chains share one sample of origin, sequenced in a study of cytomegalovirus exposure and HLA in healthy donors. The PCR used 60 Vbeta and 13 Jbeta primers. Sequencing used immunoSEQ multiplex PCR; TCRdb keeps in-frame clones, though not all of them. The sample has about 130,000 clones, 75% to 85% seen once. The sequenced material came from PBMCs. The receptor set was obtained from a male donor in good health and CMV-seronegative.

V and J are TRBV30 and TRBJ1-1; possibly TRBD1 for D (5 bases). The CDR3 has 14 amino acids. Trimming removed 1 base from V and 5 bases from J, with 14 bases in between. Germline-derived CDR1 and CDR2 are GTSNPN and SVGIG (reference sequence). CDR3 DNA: TGTGCCTGGAGTGCGCAGGGAGGGGTGACTGAAGCTTTCTTT. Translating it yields CAWSAQGGVTEAFF.

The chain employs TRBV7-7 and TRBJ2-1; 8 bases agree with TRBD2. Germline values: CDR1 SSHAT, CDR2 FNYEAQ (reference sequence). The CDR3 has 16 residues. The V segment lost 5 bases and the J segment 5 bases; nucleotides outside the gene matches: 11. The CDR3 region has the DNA TGTGCCAGCAGCCCCTCTCTAGCGGGTCGGAACAATGAGCAGTTCTTC. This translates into CASSPSLAGRNNEQFF. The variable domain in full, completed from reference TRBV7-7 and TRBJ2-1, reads GAGVSQSPRYKVTKRGQDVTLRCDPISSHATLYWYQQALGQGPEFLTYFNYEAQPDKSGLPSDRFSAERPEGSISTLTIQRTEQRDSAMYRCASSPSLAGRNNEQFFGPGTRLTVL.

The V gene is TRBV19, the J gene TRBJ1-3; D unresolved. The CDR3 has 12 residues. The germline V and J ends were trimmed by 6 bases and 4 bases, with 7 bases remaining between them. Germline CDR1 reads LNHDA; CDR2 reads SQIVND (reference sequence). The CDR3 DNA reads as TGTGCCAGTAGCAACTACGGAAACACCATATATTTT. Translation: CASSNYGNTIYF. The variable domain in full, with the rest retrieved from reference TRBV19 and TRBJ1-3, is DGGITQSPKYLFRKEGQNVTLSCEQNLNHDAMYWYRQDPGQGLRLIYYSQIVNDFQKGDIAEGYSVSREKKESFPLTVTSAQKNPTAFYLCASSNYGNTIYFGEGSWLTVV.

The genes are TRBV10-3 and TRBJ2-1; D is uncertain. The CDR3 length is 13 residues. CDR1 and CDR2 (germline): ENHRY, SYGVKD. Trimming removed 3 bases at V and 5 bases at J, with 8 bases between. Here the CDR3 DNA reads TGTGCCATCAGTGAAGCCGATAACAATGAGCAGTTCTTC. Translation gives CAISEADNNEQFF.

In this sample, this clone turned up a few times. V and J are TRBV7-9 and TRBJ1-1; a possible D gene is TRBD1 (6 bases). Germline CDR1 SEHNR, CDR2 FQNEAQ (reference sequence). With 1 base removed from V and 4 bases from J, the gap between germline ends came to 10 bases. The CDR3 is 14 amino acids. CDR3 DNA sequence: TGTGCCAGCAGCTTAGGTGAAGGGGGCACTGAAGCTTTCTTT. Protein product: CASSLGEGGTEAFF. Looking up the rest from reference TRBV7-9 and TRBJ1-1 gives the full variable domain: DTGVSQNPRHKITKRGQNVTFRCDPISEHNRLYWYRQTLGQGPEFLTYFQNEAQLEKSRLLSDRFSAERPKGSFSTLEIQRTEQGDSAMYLCASSLGEGGTEAFFGQGTRLTVV.

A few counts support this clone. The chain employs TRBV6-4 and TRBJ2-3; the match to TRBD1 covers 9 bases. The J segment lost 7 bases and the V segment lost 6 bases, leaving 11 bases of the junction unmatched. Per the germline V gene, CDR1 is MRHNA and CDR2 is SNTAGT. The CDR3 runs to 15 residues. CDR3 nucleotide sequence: TGTGCCAGCAGCGAAGAGGGACAGGGTGGGCATACGCAGTATTTT. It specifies CASSEEGQGGHTQYF.

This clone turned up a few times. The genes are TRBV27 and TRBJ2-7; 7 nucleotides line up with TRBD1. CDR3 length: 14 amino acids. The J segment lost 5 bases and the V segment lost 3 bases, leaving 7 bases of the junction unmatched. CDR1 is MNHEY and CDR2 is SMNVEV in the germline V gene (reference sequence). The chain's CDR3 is CASSLGRGSDEQYF. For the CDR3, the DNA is TGTGCCAGCAGTTTGGGCAGGGGGAGCGACGAGCAGTACTTC.

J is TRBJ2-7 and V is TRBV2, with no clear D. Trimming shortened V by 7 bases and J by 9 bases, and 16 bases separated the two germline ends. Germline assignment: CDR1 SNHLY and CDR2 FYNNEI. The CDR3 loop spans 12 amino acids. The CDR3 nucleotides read TGTGCCAGCAATAACGACGCCAGAGGGCAGTACTTC. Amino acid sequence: CASNNDARGQYF. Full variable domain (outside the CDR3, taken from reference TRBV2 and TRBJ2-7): EPEVTQTPSHQVTQMGQEVILRCVPISNHLYFYWYRQILGQKVEFLVSFYNNEISEKSEIFDDQFSVERPDGSNFTLKIRSTKLEDSAMYFCASNNDARGQYFGPGTRLTVT.

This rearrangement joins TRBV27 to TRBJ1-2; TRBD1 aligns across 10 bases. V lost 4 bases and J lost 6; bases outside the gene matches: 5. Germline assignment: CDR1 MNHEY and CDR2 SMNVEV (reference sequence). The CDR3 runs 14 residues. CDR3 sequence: CASSYRDRGNGYTF. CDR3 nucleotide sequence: TGTGCCAGCAGTTATCGGGACAGGGGTAATGGCTACACCTTC.

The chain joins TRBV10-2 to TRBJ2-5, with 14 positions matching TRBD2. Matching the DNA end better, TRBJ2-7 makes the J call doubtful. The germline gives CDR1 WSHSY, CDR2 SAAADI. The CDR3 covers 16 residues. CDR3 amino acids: CASTRGLAGASYEQYF. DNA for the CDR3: TGCGCCAGCACCCGGGGACTAGCGGGGGCCTCCTACGAGCAGTACTTC.

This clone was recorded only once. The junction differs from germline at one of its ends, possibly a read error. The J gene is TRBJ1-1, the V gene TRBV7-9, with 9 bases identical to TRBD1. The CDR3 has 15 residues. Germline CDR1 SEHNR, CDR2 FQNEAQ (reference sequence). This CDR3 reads CSSSFSETGGRGSFF. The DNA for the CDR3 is TGTTCCAGCAGCTTTAGCGAAACAGGGGGCCGGGGGTCTTTCTTT. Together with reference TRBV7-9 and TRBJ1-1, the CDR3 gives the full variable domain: DTGVSQNPRHKITKRGQNVTFRCDPISEHNRLYWYRQTLGQGPEFLTYFQNEAQLEKSRLLSDRFSAERPKGSFSTLEIQRTEQGDSAMYLCSSSFSETGGRGSFFGQGTRLTVV.

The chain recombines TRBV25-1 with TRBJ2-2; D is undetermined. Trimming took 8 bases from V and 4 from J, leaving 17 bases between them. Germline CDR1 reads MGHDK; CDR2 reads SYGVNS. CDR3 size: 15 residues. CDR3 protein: CASYSNSLLTGELFF. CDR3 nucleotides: TGTGCCAGCTATTCTAACTCGTTACTCACCGGGGAGCTGTTTTTT.

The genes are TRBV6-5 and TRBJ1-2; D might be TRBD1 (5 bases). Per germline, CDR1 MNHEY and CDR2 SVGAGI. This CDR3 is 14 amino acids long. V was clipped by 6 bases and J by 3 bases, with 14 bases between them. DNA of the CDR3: TGTGCCAGCAGGGGGGGTAGGTCCTACTATGGCTACACCTTC. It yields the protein CASRGGRSYYGYTF.

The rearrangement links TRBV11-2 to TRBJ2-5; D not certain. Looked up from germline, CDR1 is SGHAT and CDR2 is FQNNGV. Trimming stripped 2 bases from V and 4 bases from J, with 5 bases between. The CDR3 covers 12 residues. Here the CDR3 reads CASSLTLETQYF. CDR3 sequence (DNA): TGTGCCAGCAGCTTAACATTAGAGACCCAGTACTTC.

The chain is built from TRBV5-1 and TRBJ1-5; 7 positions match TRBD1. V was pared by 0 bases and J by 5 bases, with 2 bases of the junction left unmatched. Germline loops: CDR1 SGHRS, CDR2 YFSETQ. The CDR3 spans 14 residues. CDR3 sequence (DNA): TGCGCCAGCAGCTTGGGACAGGGCGATCAGCCCCAGCATTTT. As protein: CASSLGQGDQPQHF.

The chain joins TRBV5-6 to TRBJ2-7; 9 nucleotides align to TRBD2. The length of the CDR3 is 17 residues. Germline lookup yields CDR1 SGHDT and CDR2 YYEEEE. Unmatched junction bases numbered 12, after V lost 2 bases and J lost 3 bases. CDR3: CASSFIGGGAVDYEQYF. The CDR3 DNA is TGTGCCAGCAGCTTCATAGGCGGGGGGGCCGTCGACTACGAGCAGTACTTC.

The CDR3, as DNA: TGTGCCAGCAGTCCTCTAGCGGGGAGCACAGATACGCAGTATTTT. Amino acid sequence: CASSPLAGSTDTQYF. The V gene is TRBV6-4, the J gene TRBJ2-3; 9 nucleotides match TRBD2. The junction had 3 bases not matched to a gene; V was cut back by 5 bases and J by 0 bases. CDR3 size: 15 residues. Germline CDR1 is MRHNA and CDR2 is SNTAGT.

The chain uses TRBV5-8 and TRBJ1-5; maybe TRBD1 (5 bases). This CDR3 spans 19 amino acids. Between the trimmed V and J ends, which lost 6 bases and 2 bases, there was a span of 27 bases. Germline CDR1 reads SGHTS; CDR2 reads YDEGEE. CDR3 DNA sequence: TGTGCCAGCACCTACCCCATTGGGAGGGGCGCTTCGGGCAATCAGCCCCAGCATTTT. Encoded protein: CASTYPIGRGASGNQPQHF.

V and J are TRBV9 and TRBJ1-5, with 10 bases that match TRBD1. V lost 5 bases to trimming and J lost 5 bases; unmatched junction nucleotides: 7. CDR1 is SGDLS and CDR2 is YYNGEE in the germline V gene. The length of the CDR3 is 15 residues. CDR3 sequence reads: CASSEGQGKDQPQHF. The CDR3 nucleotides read TGTGCCAGCAGTGAGGGACAGGGGAAGGATCAGCCCCAGCATTTT.

CDR3 protein: CASSPPGSSSGLLFF. The DNA for the CDR3 is TGCGCCAGCAGCCCCCCGGGGTCGAGCAGCGGTTTGCTGTTTTTT. The V gene is TRBV5-1, the J gene TRBJ2-2; possible D gene TRBD2, 5 bases. V lost 4 bases to trimming and J lost 13 bases, with 23 bases between them. Germline CDR1 and CDR2: SGHRS and YFSETQ. The CDR3 length is 15 residues.

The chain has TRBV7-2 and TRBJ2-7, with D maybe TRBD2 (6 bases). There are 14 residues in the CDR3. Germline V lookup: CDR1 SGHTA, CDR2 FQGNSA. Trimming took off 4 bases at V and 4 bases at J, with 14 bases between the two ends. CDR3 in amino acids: CASSSTPLAYEQYF. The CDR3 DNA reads TGTGCCAGCAGCTCAACCCCTCTAGCGTACGAGCAGTACTTC.

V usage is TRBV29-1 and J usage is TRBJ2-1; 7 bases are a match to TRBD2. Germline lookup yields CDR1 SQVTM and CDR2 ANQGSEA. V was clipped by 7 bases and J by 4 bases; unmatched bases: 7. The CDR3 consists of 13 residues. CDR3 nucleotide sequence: TGCAGCGCCGTGGGGGGGGGATACAATGAGCAGTTCTTC. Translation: CSAVGGGYNEQFF.

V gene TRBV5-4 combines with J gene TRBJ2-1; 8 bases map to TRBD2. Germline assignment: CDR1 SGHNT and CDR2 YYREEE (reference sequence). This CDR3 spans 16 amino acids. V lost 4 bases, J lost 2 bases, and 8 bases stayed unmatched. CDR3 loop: CASSSFSGLAYNEQFF. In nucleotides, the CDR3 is TGTGCCAGCAGCAGTTTTTCGGGACTAGCCTACAATGAGCAGTTCTTC.

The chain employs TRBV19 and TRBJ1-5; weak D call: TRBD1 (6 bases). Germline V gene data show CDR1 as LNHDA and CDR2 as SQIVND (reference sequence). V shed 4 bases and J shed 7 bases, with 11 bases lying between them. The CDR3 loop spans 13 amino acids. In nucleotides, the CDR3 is TGTGCCAGTAGTAGCAGGGGTGGACAGCCCCAGCATTTT. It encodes CASSSRGGQPQHF.

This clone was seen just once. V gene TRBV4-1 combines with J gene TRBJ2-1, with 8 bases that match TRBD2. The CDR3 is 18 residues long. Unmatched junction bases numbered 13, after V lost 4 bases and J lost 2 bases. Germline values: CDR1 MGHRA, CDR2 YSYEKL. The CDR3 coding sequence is TGCGCCAGCAGCCTCCGGGCAACGGGGACTAGGGCCTACAATGAGCAGTTCTTC. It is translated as CASSLRATGTRAYNEQFF.